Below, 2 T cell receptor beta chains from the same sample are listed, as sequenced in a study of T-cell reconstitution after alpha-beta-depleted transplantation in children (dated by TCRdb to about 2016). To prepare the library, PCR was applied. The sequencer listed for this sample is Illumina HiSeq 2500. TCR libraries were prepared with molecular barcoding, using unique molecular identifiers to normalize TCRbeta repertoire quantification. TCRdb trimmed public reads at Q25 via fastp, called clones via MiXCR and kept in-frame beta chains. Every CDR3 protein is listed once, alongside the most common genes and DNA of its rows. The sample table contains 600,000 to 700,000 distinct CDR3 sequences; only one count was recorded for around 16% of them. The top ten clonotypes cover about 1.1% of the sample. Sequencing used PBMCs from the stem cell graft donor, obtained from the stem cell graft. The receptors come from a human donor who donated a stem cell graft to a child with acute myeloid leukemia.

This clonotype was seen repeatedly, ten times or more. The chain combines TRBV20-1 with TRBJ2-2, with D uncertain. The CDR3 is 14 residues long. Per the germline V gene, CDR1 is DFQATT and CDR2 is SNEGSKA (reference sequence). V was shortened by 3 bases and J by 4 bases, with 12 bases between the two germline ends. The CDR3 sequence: CSASNPNPTGELFF. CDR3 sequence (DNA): TGCAGTGCTAGTAACCCCAACCCCACCGGGGAGCTGTTTTTT.

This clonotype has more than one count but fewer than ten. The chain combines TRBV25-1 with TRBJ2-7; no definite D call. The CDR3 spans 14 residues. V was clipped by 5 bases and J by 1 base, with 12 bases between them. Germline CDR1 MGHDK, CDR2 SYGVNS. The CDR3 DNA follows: TGTGCCAGCAGTCCAGACCCAAATTCCTACGAGCAGTACTTC. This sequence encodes CASSPDPNSYEQYF.